This T cell receptor beta chain is from a study of blood T cell repertoires in COVID-19. Study-wide background: COVID-19 samples from acute and convalescent phases originated in the United States, Italy and Spain. Sample material is recorded as cDNA or gDNA derived from T cells, B-cell-depleted T cells, or PBMCs.

In the source study's methods: The assay estimated nucleated cells by amplifying reference gene primers. The table came from immunoSEQ multiplex PCR; TCRdb's copy has only in-frame clones and leaves some out. The V and J calls and the clone size are those of that table, but D and trimming were determined from the DNA. Of about 55,000 clones listed, around nine tenths are singletons. The CDR3 extends over 20 amino acids. The V and J ends lost 0 bases and 1 base, in that order; junction bases with no gene match: 15. Germline CDR1 is SGHRS and CDR2 is YFSETQ. The sequence was collected from a man between 60 and 75 years old with active COVID-19. Source material: peripheral blood. The chain uses TRBV5-1 and TRBJ2-7; TRBD2 aligns across 11 bases. This chain's CDR3 is CASSLVPSGRTVSGSYEQYF. DNA for the CDR3: TGCGCCAGCAGCTTGGTTCCTAGCGGGAGGACTGTGTCTGGGTCCTACGAGCAGTACTTC.